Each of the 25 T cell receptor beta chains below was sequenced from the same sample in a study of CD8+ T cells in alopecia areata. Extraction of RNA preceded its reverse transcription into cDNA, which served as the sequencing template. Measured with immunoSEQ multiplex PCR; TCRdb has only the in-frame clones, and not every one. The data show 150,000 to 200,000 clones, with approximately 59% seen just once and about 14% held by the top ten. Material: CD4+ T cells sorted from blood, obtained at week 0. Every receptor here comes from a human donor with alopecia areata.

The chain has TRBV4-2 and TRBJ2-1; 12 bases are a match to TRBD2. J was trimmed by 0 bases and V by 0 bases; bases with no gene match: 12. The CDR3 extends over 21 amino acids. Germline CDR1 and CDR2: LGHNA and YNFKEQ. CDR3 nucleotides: TGTGCCAGCAGCCAAGAATTGGCTAGCGGGGGGGCCTGGAGCTCCTACAATGAGCAGTTCTTC. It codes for CASSQELASGGAWSSYNEQFF.

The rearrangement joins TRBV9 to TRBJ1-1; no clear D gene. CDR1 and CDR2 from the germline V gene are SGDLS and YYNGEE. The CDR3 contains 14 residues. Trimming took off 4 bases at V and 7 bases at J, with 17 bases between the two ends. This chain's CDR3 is CASSLTDLGNEAFF. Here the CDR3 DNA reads TGTGCCAGCAGCTTAACGGACTTAGGCAATGAAGCTTTCTTT.

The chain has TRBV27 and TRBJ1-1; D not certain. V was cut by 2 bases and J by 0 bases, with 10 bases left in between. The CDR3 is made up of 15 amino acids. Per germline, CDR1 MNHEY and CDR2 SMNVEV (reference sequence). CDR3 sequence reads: CASSLDIRVNTEAFF. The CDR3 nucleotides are TGTGCCAGCAGTTTAGACATAAGGGTGAACACTGAAGCTTTCTTT.

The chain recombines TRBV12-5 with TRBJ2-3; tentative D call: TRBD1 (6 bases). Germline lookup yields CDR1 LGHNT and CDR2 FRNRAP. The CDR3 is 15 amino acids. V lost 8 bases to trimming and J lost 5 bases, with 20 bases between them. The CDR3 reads CASLPTGGRRDTQYF. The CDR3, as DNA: TGTGCTAGTCTCCCTACTGGGGGCCGGAGAGATACGCAGTATTTT. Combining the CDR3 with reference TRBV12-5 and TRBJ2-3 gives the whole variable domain DARVTQTPRHKVTEMGQEVTMRCQPILGHNTVFWYRQTMMQGLELLAYFRNRAPLDDSGMPKDRFSAEMPDATLATLKIQPSEPRDSAVYFCASLPTGGRRDTQYFGPGTRLTVL.

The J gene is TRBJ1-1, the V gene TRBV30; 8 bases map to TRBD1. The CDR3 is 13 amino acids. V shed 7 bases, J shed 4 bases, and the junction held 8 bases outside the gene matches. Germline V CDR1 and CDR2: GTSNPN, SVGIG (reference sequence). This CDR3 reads CAFSGTGATEAFF. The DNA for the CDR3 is TGTGCCTTTTCCGGGACAGGAGCCACTGAAGCTTTCTTT.

The CDR3 nucleotides read TGTGCCAGCAGCCAAGGGGGGGAGACCCAGTACTTC. Translating gives CASSQGGETQYF. The chain combines TRBV7-2 with TRBJ2-5, with D perhaps TRBD1 or TRBD2 (6 bases each). Trimming pared 5 bases from V and 5 bases from J, leaving 9 bases between. The CDR3 runs 12 residues. CDR1 and CDR2 (germline): SGHTA, FQGNSA.

CDR3 sequence: CASSYRDGGAGEQYF. CDR3 bases: TGTGCCAGCAGTTACCGAGACGGTGGAGCGGGGGAGCAGTACTTC. The rearrangement uses TRBV6-5 and TRBJ2-7; TRBD2 agrees at 7 bases. The CDR3 covers 15 residues. Trimming removed 2 bases from V and 7 bases from J; junction bases left unmatched: 11. Germline V lookup: CDR1 MNHEY, CDR2 SVGAGI.

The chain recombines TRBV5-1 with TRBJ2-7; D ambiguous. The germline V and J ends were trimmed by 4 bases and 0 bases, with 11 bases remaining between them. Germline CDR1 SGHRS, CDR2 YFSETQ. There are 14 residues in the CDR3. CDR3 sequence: CASSPGSSSYEQYF. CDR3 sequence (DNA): TGCGCCAGCAGCCCCGGTTCGAGCTCCTACGAGCAGTACTTC.

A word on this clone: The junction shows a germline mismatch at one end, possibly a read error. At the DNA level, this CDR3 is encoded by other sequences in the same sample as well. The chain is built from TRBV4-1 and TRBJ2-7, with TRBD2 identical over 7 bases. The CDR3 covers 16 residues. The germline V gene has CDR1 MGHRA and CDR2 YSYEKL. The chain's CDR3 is CASSQETGGNTYEQYF. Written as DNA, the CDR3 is TGTGCCAGCAGCCAAGAAACGGGGGGAAACACCTACGAGCAGTACTTC.

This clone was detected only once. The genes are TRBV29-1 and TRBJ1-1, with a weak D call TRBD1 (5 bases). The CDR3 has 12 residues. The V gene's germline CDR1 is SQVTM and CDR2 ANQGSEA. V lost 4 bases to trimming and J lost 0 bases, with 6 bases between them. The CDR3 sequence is CSVGDLNTEAFF. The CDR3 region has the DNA TGCAGCGTTGGGGACTTGAACACTGAAGCTTTCTTT. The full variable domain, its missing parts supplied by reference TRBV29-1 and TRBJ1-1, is SAVISQKPSRDICQRGTSLTIQCQVDSQVTMMFWYRQQPGQSLTLIATANQGSEATYESGFVIDKFPISRPNLTFSTLTVSNMSPEDSSIYLCSVGDLNTEAFFGQGTRLTVV.

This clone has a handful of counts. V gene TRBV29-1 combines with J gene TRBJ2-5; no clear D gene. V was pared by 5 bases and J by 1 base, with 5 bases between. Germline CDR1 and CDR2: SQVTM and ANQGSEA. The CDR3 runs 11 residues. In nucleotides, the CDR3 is TGCAGCGTTAAACCCCAAGAGACCCAGTACTTC. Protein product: CSVKPQETQYF.

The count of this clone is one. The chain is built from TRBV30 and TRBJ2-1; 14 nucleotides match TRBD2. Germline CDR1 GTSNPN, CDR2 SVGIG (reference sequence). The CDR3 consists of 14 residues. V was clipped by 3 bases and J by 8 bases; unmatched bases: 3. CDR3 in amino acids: CAWRTSGGAHEQFF. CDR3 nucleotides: TGTGCCTGGAGGACTAGCGGGGGGGCCCATGAGCAGTTCTTC.

The CDR3 loop reads CAWSVNSGELFF. The CDR3 DNA reads as TGTGCCTGGAGTGTAAATTCCGGGGAGCTGTTTTTT. The chain combines TRBV30 with TRBJ2-2; no definite D call. V dropped 0 bases and J dropped 6 bases, with 5 bases sitting between them. The CDR3 covers 12 residues. The V gene's germline CDR1 is GTSNPN and CDR2 SVGIG (reference sequence).

CDR3 in DNA: TGTGCCAGCAGCGCCGGGGGGACCCAAGAGACCCAGTACTTC. Translating gives CASSAGGTQETQYF. The chain employs TRBV9 and TRBJ2-5; 7 nucleotides agree with TRBD2. Germline V gene data show CDR1 as SGDLS and CDR2 as YYNGEE. J lost 1 base, V lost 3 bases, and 3 bases had no gene match. The CDR3 covers 14 residues.

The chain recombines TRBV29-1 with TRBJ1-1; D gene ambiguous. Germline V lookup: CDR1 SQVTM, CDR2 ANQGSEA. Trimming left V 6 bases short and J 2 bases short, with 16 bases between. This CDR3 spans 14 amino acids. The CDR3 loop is CSVATGLGNTEAFF. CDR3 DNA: TGCAGCGTCGCTACCGGGTTGGGAAACACTGAAGCTTTCTTT.

CDR3 residues: CASSTGTSGGQETQYF. The CDR3, as DNA: TGTGCCAGCAGTACTGGGACTAGCGGGGGCCAAGAGACCCAGTACTTC. This chain uses TRBV5-4 with TRBJ2-5; TRBD2 matches 14 bases. Germline loops: CDR1 SGHNT, CDR2 YYREEE (reference sequence). The ends lost 5 bases at V and 1 base at J; junction bases unmatched: 4. The CDR3 loop spans 16 amino acids.

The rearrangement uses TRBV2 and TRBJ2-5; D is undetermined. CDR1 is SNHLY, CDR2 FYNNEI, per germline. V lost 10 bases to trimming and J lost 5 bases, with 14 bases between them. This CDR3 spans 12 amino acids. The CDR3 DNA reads TGTGCCACTGTAGGAGACGAGGAGACCCAGTACTTC. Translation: CATVGDEETQYF. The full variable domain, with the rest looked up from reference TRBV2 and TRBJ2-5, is EPEVTQTPSHQVTQMGQEVILRCVPISNHLYFYWYRQILGQKVEFLVSFYNNEISEKSEIFDDQFSVERPDGSNFTLKIRSTKLEDSAMYFCATVGDEETQYFGPGTRLLVL.

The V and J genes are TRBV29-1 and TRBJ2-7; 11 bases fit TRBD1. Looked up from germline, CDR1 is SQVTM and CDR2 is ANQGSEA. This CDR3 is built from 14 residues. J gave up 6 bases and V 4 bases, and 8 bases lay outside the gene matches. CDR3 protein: CSVGKGQGEGEQYF. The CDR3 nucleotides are TGCAGCGTTGGGAAGGGACAGGGGGAGGGCGAGCAGTACTTC.

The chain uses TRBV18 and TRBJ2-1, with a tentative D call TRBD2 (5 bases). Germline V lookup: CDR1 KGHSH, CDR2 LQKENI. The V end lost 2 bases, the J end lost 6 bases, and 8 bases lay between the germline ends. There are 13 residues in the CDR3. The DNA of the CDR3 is TGTGCCAGCTCACCAGGTCGGGGCAATGAGCAGTTCTTC. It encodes CASSPGRGNEQFF.

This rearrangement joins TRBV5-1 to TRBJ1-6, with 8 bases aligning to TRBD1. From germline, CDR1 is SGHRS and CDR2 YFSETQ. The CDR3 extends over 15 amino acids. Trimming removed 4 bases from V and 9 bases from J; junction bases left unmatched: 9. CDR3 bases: TGCGCCAGCAGCCGAACGGGACAGGAGATTTCACCCCTCCACTTT. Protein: CASSRTGQEISPLHF.

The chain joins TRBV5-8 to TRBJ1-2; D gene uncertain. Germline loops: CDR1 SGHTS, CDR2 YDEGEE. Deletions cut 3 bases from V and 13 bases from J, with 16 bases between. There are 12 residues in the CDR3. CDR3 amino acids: CASSSQRRGFTF. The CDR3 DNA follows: TGTGCCAGCAGCTCCCAGAGGCGGGGTTTCACCTTC.

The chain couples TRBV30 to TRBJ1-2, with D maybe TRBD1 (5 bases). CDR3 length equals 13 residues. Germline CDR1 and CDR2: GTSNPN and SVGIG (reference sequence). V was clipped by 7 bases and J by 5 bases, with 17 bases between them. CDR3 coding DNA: TGTGCCTTCCCAGGCGGGGGTGGATATGGCTACACCTTC. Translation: CAFPGGGGYGYTF. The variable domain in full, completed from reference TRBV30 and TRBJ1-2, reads SQTIHQWPATLVQPVGSPLSLECTVEGTSNPNLYWYRQAAGRGLQLLFYSVGIGQISSEVPQNLSASRPQDRQFILSSKKLLLSDSGFYLCAFPGGGGYGYTFGSGTRLTVV.

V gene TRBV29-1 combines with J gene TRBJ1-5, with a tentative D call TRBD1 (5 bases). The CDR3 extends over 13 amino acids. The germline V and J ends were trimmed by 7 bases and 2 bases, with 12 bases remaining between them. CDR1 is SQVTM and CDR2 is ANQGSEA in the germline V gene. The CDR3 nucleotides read TGCAGCGCCAAGGGACGGGGCAATCAGCCCCAGCATTTT. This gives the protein CSAKGRGNQPQHF.

The CDR3 DNA reads TGTGCCAGCAGACAGGGGCCAAACACCGGGGAGCTGTTTTTT. Encoded protein: CASRQGPNTGELFF. The rearrangement links TRBV10-3 to TRBJ2-2, with 8 nucleotides matching TRBD1. The germline V gene has CDR1 ENHRY and CDR2 SYGVKD. V shed 10 bases, J shed 2 bases, and the junction held 6 bases outside the gene matches. CDR3 length equals 14 residues.

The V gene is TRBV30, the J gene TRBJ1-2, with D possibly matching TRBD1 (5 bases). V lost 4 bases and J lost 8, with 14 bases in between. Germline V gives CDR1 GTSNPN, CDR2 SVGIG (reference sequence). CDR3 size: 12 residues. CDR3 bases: TGTGCCTGGACCGGGACCATAGTAGGCTACACCTTC. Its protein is CAWTGTIVGYTF.